This T cell receptor (beta chain) was observed in a study of T cell responses to AZD1222 COVID-19 vaccine. Study-level points and caveats: Mostly white British, mostly female donors; authors suggested clonal diversity may be underestimated. Across spike, vaccine-associated CD4 TCRs were found, dominant at 160-218 and 743-854. Baseline serology detected seropositivity in only six or seven AZD1222 recipients.

Concerning this clone itself: Its antigen is not identified.

TCRdb keeps only in-frame clones here, not all; method: immunoSEQ multiplex PCR. The table shows some 50,000 clones, with about nine tenths occurring only once. Germline assignment: CDR1 KGHSH and CDR2 LQKENI. Unmatched junction bases numbered 12, after V lost 3 bases and J lost 3 bases. The CDR3 is made up of 20 amino acids. The analysis combined second doses at about 4 or about 12 weeks. The sequence came from an adult who received the AZD1222 COVID-19 vaccine. The sample consisted of peripheral blood, taken 28 days after the second AZD1222 dose. The rearrangement links TRBV18 to TRBJ2-1; the match to TRBD2 covers 15 bases. This chain's CDR3 is CASSPSGGLAGGRFYNEQFF. CDR3 bases: TGTGCCAGCTCACCGAGCGGAGGACTAGCGGGAGGGAGATTCTACAATGAGCAGTTCTTC.